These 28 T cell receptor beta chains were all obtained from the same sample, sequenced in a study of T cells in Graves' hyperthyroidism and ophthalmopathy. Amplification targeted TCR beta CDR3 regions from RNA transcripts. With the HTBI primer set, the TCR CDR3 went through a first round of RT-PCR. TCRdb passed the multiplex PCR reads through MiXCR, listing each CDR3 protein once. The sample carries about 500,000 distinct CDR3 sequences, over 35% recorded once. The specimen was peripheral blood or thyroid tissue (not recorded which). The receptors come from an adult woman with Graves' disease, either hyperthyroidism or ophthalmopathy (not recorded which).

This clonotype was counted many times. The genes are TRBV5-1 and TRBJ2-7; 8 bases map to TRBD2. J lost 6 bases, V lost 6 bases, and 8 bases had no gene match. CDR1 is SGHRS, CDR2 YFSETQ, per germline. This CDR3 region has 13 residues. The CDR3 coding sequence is TGCGCCAGCAAATTACTCCGGGAGGGCGAGCAGTACTTC. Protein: CASKLLREGEQYF.

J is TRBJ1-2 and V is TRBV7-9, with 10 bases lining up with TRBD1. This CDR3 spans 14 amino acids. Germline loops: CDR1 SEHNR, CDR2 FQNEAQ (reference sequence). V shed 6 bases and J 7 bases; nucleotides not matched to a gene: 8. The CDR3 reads CASSDRGPNGGYTF. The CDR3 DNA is TGTGCCAGCAGTGACAGGGGGCCAAACGGTGGCTACACCTTC.

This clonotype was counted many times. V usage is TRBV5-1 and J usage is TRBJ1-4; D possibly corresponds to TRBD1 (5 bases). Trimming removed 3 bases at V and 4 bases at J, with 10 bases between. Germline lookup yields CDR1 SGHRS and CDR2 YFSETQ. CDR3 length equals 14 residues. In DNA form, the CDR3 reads TGCGCCAGCAGCTCCGGGACTGATAATGAAAAACTGTTTTTT. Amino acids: CASSSGTDNEKLFF.

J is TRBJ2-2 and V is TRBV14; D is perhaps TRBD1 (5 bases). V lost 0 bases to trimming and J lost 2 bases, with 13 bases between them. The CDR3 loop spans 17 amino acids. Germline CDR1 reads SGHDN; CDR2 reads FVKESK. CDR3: CASSQDLGRVNTGELFF. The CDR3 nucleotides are TGTGCCAGCAGCCAAGATCTCGGCAGGGTAAACACCGGGGAGCTGTTTTTT.

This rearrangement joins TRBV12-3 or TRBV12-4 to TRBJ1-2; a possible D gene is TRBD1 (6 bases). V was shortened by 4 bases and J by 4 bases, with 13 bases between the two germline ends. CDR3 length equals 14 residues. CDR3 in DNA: TGTGCCAGCAGTTACGGACAGAGAGTCTATGGCTACACCTTC. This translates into CASSYGQRVYGYTF.

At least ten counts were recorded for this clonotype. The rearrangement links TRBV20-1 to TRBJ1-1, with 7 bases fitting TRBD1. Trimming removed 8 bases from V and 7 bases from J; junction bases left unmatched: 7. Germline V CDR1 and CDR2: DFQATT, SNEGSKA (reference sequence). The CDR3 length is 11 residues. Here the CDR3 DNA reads TGCAGTAACCGCCGGGACAGTGAAGCTTTCTTT. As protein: CSNRRDSEAFF.

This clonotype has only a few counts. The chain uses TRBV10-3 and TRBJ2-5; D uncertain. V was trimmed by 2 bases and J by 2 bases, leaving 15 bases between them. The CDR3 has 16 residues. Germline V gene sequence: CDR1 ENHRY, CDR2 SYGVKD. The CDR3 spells CAISERWLTSQETQYF. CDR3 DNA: TGTGCCATCAGTGAGAGGTGGTTAACCTCACAAGAGACCCAGTACTTC.

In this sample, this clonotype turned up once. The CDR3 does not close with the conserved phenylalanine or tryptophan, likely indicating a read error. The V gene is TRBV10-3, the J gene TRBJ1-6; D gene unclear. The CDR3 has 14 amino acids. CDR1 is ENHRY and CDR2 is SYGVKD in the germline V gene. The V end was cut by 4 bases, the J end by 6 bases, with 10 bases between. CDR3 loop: CAISVDGLNSPLHS. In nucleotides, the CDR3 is TGTGCCATCAGTGTGGACGGACTTAATTCACCCCTCCACTCT.

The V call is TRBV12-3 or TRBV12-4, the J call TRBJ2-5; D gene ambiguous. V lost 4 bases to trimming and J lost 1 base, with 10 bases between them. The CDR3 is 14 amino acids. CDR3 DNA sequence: TGTGCCAGCAGTTGGACGGGTGCCCAAGAGACCCAGTACTTC. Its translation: CASSWTGAQETQYF.

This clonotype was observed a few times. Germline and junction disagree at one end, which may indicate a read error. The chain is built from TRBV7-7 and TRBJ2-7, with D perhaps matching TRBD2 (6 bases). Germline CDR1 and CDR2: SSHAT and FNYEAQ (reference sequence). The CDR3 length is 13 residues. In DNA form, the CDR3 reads TGTGCTAGCAGTATGGGGGGAGCCTACGAGCAGTACTTC. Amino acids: CASSMGGAYEQYF.

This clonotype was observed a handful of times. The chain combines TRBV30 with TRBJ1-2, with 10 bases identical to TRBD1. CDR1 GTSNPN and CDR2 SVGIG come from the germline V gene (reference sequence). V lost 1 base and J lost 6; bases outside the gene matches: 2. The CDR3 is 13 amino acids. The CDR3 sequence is CAWSGQGANGYTF. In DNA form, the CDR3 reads TGTGCCTGGAGTGGACAGGGGGCGAATGGCTACACCTTC.

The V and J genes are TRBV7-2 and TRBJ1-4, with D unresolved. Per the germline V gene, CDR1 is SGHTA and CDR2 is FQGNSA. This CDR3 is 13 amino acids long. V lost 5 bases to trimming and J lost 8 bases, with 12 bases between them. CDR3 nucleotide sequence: TGTGCCAGCAGCCATCGTTCGACCGAAAAACTGTTTTTT. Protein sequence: CASSHRSTEKLFF. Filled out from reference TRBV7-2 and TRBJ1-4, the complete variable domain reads GAGVSQSPSNKVTEKGKDVELRCDPISGHTALYWYRQSLGQGLEFLIYFQGNSAPDKSGLPSDRFSAERTGGSVSTLTIQRTQQEDSAVYLCASSHRSTEKLFFGSGTQLSVL.

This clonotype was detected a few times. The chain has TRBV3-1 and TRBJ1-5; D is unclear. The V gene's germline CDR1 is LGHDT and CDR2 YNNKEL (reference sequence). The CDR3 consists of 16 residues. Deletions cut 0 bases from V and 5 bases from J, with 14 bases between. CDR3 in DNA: TGTGCCAGCAGCCAAGATTTCGGGGAGGCGTATCAGCCCCAGCATTTT. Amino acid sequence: CASSQDFGEAYQPQHF.

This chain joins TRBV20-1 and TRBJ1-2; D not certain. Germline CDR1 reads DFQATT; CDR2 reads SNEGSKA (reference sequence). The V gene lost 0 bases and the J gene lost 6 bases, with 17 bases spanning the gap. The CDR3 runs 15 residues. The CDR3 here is CSARDGLAGYDGYTF. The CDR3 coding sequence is TGCAGTGCTAGAGACGGACTAGCGGGCTACGATGGCTACACCTTC.

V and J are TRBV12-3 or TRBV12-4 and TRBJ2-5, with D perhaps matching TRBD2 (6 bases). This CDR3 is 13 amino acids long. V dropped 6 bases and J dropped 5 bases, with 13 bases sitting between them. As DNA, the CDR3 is TGTGCCAGCAGCCGGGGGACCGCGGAGACCCAGTACTTC. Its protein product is CASSRGTAETQYF.

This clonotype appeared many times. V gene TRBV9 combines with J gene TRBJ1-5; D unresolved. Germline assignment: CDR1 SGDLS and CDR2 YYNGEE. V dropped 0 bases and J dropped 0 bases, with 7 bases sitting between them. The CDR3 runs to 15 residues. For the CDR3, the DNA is TGTGCCAGCAGCGTAGGGGGAGCTAGCAATCAGCCCCAGCATTTT. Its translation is CASSVGGASNQPQHF.

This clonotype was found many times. The CDR3 loop is CASSQDPPDSGNTIYF. The CDR3 bases are TGTGCCAGCAGCCAAGACCCGCCGGACTCTGGAAACACCATATATTTT. The rearrangement uses TRBV3-1 and TRBJ1-3, with D hard to call. V was trimmed by 0 bases and J by 0 bases, leaving 9 bases between them. This CDR3 is 16 amino acids long. The germline V gene encodes CDR1 LGHDT and CDR2 YNNKEL (reference sequence).

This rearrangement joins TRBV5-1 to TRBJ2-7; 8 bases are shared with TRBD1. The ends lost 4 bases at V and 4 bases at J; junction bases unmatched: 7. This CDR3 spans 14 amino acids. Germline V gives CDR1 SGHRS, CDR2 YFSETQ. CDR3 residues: CASSPRTGQYEQYF. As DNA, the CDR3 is TGCGCCAGCAGCCCTAGGACAGGGCAGTACGAGCAGTACTTC.

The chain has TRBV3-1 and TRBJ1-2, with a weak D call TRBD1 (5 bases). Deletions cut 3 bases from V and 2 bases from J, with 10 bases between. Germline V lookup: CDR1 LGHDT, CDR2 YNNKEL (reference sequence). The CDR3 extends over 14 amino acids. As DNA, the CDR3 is TGTGCCAGCAGCCAGATAGGGGCAAACTATGGCTACACCTTC. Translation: CASSQIGANYGYTF. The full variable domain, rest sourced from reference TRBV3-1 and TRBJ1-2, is DTAVSQTPKYLVTQMGNDKSIKCEQNLGHDTMYWYKQDSKKFLKIMFSYNNKELIINETVPNRFSPKSPDKAHLNLHINSLELGDSAVYFCASSQIGANYGYTFGSGTRLTVV.

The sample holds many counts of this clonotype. CDR3 residues: CASSAQTATTTNEKLFF. In DNA, the CDR3 is TGTGCCAGCAGTGCTCAGACAGCTACCACAACTAATGAAAAACTGTTTTTT. The V call is TRBV2, the J call TRBJ1-4, with D perhaps matching TRBD1 (5 bases). The germline gives CDR1 SNHLY, CDR2 FYNNEI. This CDR3 region has 17 residues. Between the trimmed V and J ends, which lost 4 bases and 0 bases, there was a span of 15 bases.

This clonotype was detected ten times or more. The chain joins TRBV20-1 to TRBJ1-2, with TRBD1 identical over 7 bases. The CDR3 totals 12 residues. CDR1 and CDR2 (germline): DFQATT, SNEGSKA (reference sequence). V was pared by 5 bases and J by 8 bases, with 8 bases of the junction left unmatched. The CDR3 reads CSAPRQGRGYTF. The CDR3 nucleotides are TGCAGTGCTCCCCGACAGGGTCGGGGCTACACCTTC.

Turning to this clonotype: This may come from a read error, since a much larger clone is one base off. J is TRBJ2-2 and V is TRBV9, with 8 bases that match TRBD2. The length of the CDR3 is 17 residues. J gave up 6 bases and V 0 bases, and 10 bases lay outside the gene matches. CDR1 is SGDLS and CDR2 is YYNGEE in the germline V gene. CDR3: CASSVGTGGRFAGELFF. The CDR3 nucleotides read TGTGCCAGCAGCGTAGGGACGGGCGGGAGGTTCGCCGGGGAGCTGTTTTTT.

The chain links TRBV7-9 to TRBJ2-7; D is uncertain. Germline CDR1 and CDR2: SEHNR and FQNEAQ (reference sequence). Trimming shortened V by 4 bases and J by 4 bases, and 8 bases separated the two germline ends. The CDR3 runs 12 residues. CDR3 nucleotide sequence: TGTGCCAGCAGCTACGTAGTGTACGAGCAGTACTTC. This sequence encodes CASSYVVYEQYF.

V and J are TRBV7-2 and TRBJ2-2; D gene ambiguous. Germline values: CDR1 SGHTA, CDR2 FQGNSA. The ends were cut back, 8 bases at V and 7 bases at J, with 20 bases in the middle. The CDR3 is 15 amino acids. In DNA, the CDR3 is TGTGCCAGCCTAATTCCCAGGTCTTCGGTCGGGGAGCTGTTTTTT. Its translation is CASLIPRSSVGELFF.

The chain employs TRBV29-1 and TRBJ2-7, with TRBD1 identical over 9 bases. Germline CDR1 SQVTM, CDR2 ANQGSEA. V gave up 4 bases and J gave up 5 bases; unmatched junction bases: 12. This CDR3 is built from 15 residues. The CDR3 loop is CSVASPTGGFHEQYF. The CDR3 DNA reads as TGCAGCGTTGCATCTCCGACAGGGGGATTCCACGAGCAGTACTTC.

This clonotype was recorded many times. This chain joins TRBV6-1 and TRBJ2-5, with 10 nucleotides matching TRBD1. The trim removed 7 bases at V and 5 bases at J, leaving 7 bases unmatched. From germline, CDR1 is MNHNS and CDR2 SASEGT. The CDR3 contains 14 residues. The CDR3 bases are TGTGCCAGCATCAAGGGGACAGGGGTTGAGACCCAGTACTTC. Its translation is CASIKGTGVETQYF.

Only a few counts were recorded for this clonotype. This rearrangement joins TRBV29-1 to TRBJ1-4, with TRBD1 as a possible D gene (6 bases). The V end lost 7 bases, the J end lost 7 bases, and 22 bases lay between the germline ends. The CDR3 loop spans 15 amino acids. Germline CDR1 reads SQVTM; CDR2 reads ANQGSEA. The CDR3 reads CSAVDPSRGGEKLFF. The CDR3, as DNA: TGCAGCGCTGTCGATCCGTCCAGGGGCGGTGAAAAACTGTTTTTT. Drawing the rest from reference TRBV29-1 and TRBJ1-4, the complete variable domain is SAVISQKPSRDICQRGTSLTIQCQVDSQVTMMFWYRQQPGQSLTLIATANQGSEATYESGFVIDKFPISRPNLTFSTLTVSNMSPEDSSIYLCSAVDPSRGGEKLFFGSGTQLSVL.

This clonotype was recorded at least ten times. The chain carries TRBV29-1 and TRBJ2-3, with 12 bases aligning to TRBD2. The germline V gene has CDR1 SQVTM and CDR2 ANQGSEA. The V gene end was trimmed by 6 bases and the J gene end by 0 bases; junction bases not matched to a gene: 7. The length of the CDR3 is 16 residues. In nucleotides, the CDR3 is TGCAGCGTCCAACGAGGGACTAGCGGGAGCACAGATACGCAGTATTTT. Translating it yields CSVQRGTSGSTDTQYF.